The sequence of this T cell receptor beta chain was determined in a study of blood T cells in healthy people across ages. Findings and limits, study-wide: Estimated diversity that came from one million T cells was considered an underestimate. The study found more naive CD4+ cells and higher diversity in long-lived than aged donors.

Then a second PCR, running about 6 to 11 cycles, was carried out with a sample-barcoded 5' primer and a J-beta primer mix. TCRdb reanalysed the 5' RACE reads using MiXCR and keeps one entry per CDR3 protein. The sample has fewer than 700,000 distinct CDR3 sequences, under 55% seen once; the top ten hold around 23%. Trimming took off 7 bases at V and 2 bases at J, with 13 bases between the two ends. CDR3 length equals 14 residues. Germline CDR1 SGHTA, CDR2 FQGNSA. This clonotype was seen a handful of times. Antigen unknown. This TCR was sampled from a man at least 80 years old in good health. J is TRBJ2-3 and V is TRBV7-2; D possibly matches TRBD1 or TRBD2 (6 bases each). Sequencing was carried out using blood. The CDR3 DNA sequence: TGTGCCAGCATCCCACAGGGACTCACAGATACGCAGTATTTT. Amino acids: CASIPQGLTDTQYF.